This entry lists 22 T cell receptor beta chains sequenced from one sample in a study of T cells in Graves' hyperthyroidism and ophthalmopathy. Researchers amplified the TCR beta CDR3 regions from RNA transcripts. First-round RT-PCR targeting the TCR CDR3 was performed with the HTBI primer set. TCRdb re-called the multiplex PCR reads through MiXCR, storing one row per CDR3 protein. The sample lists almost 600,000 distinct CDR3 sequences; under 60% were seen once. Input material: peripheral blood or thyroid tissue (not recorded which). These receptors were taken from a woman under 30 with Graves' hyperthyroidism.

The V call is TRBV2, the J call TRBJ2-2; D ambiguous. The CDR3 covers 11 residues. V was clipped by 3 bases and J by 6 bases, with 2 bases between them. CDR1 is SNHLY and CDR2 is FYNNEI in the germline V gene. CDR3 DNA: TGTGCCAGCAGTGATGCCGGGGAGCTGTTTTTT. It codes for CASSDAGELFF.

This clonotype has a handful of counts. The chain uses TRBV2 and TRBJ1-2; D call uncertain. Trimming stripped 8 bases from V and 5 bases from J, with 15 bases between. Germline assignment: CDR1 SNHLY and CDR2 FYNNEI. CDR3 length equals 13 residues. CDR3 sequence (DNA): TGTGCCAGCTTGGATGATCCGGGGTATGGCTACACCTTC. The encoded protein is CASLDDPGYGYTF.

This clonotype was picked up many times. The rearrangement uses TRBV11-1 and TRBJ1-1; D call uncertain. Germline CDR1 reads SGHAT; CDR2 reads FQDESV (reference sequence). This CDR3 contains 14 residues. Trimming removed 4 bases at V and 5 bases at J, with 14 bases between. The CDR3: CASSSQVLRTEAFF. The CDR3 DNA sequence: TGTGCCAGCAGCTCCCAAGTGTTGAGGACTGAAGCTTTCTTT.

On this clonotype itself: A read error is possible here, since a much larger clone lies one base away. This rearrangement joins TRBV7-8 to TRBJ2-5; tentative D call: TRBD2 (6 bases). Germline V gene lookup returns CDR1 SGHVS and CDR2 FQNEAQ. This CDR3 has 15 residues. Trimming pared 3 bases from V and 4 bases from J, leaving 15 bases between. Written as DNA, the CDR3 is TGTGCCAGCAGCTTGGAACTAGCCTACACAGAGACCCAGTACTTC. It yields the protein CASSLELAYTETQYF.

This clonotype was seen at least ten times. The rearrangement links TRBV19 to TRBJ1-4; no reliable D call. CDR1 and CDR2 (germline): LNHDA, SQIVND (reference sequence). This CDR3 is 14 amino acids long. Trimming pared 7 bases from V and 0 bases from J, leaving 9 bases between. In DNA form, the CDR3 reads TGTGCCAGTAAGGGAGGCGCAACTAATGAAAAACTGTTTTTT. Protein product: CASKGGATNEKLFF.

This clonotype appeared a few times. In nucleotides, the CDR3 is TGCGCCAGCAGCTTGTCGGGGATTTTGGCCTACGAGCAGTACTTC. Translated, it gives CASSLSGILAYEQYF. V gene TRBV5-1 combines with J gene TRBJ2-7; D perhaps matches TRBD2 (5 bases). The CDR3 is 15 residues long. The ends were cut back, 1 base at V and 2 bases at J, with 13 bases in the middle. Germline CDR1 and CDR2: SGHRS and YFSETQ.

This clonotype came up a few times. The chain recombines TRBV3-1 with TRBJ1-5; D gene uncertain. Looked up from germline, CDR1 is LGHDT and CDR2 is YNNKEL (reference sequence). The CDR3 contains 16 residues. Trimming removed 1 base from V and 6 bases from J, with 16 bases in between. The CDR3, as DNA: TGTGCCAGCAGCCAAGGAACGTACACTGGAGGTCAGCCCCAGCATTTT. Its translation: CASSQGTYTGGQPQHF.

This clonotype showed up just once. The V gene is TRBV9, the J gene TRBJ2-5; 8 bases line up with TRBD1. This CDR3 has 15 residues. Germline V gene lookup returns CDR1 SGDLS and CDR2 YYNGEE. V trimming: 0 bases; J trimming: 11 bases; junction bases outside the gene matches: 12. CDR3 protein: CASSVDWTGTDTQYF. CDR3 nucleotide sequence: TGTGCCAGCAGCGTAGACTGGACAGGGACAGATACGCAGTACTTC.

At least ten counts were recorded for this clonotype. The V and J genes are TRBV19 and TRBJ1-5; TRBD1 is a possible D gene (5 bases). The CDR3 length is 14 residues. Per the germline V gene, CDR1 is LNHDA and CDR2 is SQIVND (reference sequence). With 3 bases removed from V and 4 bases from J, the gap between germline ends came to 10 bases. This CDR3 is CASSIWDRNQPQHF. DNA for the CDR3: TGTGCCAGTAGTATCTGGGACCGGAATCAGCCCCAGCATTTT.

This clonotype was counted many times. The rearrangement joins TRBV11-3 to TRBJ2-7; 12 bases map to TRBD2. Germline V gene lookup returns CDR1 SGHNT and CDR2 YENEEA. This CDR3 has 17 residues. The V and J ends lost 4 bases and 0 bases, in that order; junction bases with no gene match: 7. DNA for the CDR3: TGTGCCAGCAGCTCACTAGCGGGAGGACCCCTCTCCTACGAGCAGTACTTC. Translation: CASSSLAGGPLSYEQYF.

The chain is built from TRBV7-9 and TRBJ2-5; D is possibly TRBD1 or TRBD2 (6 bases each). The CDR3 has 15 residues. The germline gives CDR1 SEHNR, CDR2 FQNEAQ (reference sequence). Between the trimmed V and J ends, which lost 3 bases and 4 bases, there was a span of 15 bases. The CDR3 bases are TGTGCCAGCAGCTTGGGGGCTAGCGCCGTAGAGACCCAGTACTTC. This sequence encodes CASSLGASAVETQYF.

Points on this clonotype: Since no conserved phenylalanine or tryptophan closes the CDR3, a read error is the likely cause. The DNA is left out, because the CDR3 cannot be placed on it with certainty; the CDR3 is given as TCRdb lists it. The J gene is TRBJ2-5, the V gene TRBV27. Germline loops: CDR1 MNHEY, CDR2 SMNVEV (reference sequence). The CDR3 spans 9 residues, counting both ends. The CDR3 spells CASSFRYMY.

V usage is TRBV2 and J usage is TRBJ1-1; 8 nucleotides align to TRBD1. The CDR3 is 16 amino acids. Germline V gene lookup returns CDR1 SNHLY and CDR2 FYNNEI. V lost 3 bases to trimming and J lost 3 bases; unmatched junction nucleotides: 9. The CDR3 nucleotides read TGTGCCAGCAGTGAGACAGGGGCCTCGCCGCACACTGAAGCTTTCTTT. Amino acid sequence: CASSETGASPHTEAFF.

Only a few counts were recorded for this clonotype. The genes are TRBV3-1 and TRBJ2-5; the D gene is possibly TRBD2 (6 bases). Per the germline V gene, CDR1 is LGHDT and CDR2 is YNNKEL (reference sequence). V shed 0 bases and J shed 2 bases, with 19 bases lying between them. The CDR3 loop spans 18 amino acids. CDR3 residues: CASSQDYRDSAPQETQYF. CDR3 bases: TGTGCCAGCAGCCAAGATTACCGGGACTCGGCCCCACAAGAGACCCAGTACTTC.

This clonotype appeared many times. The chain has TRBV20-1 and TRBJ2-7, with D unclear. The CDR3 length is 15 residues. CDR1 and CDR2 (germline): DFQATT, SNEGSKA (reference sequence). The CDR3 sequence: CRARNPQAKSYEQYF. CDR3 nucleotides: TGCAGGGCCAGAAATCCGCAAGCCAAGAGTTACGAGCAGTACTTC.

This clonotype came up a few times. Since the CDR3 does not end with the conserved phenylalanine or tryptophan, this likely comes from a read error. V usage is TRBV5-1 and J usage is TRBJ2-7; D might be TRBD1 (8 bases). Trimming removed 4 bases from V and 6 bases from J, with 14 bases in between. The CDR3 contains 13 residues. Germline V gene sequence: CDR1 SGHRS, CDR2 YFSETQ. The DNA of the CDR3 is TGCGCCAGCAGCGTGGACAGGGAGGGCGAGCAGTACCTC. Amino acid sequence: CASSVDREGEQYL.

The genes are TRBV19 and TRBJ1-1; 10 nucleotides align to TRBD1. The CDR3 covers 15 residues. Germline V gene sequence: CDR1 LNHDA, CDR2 SQIVND (reference sequence). Trimming cost V 6 bases and J 5 bases; bases outside gene matches: 9. The CDR3 nucleotides are TGTGCCAGTAGCTGGCAGACAGGGGGCCGGACTGAAGCTTTCTTT. Translating it yields CASSWQTGGRTEAFF.

V is TRBV7-9 and J is TRBJ2-1; TRBD2 matches 9 bases. V trimming: 0 bases; J trimming: 9 bases; junction bases outside the gene matches: 12. CDR3 length equals 17 residues. The germline CDR1 and CDR2 sequences are SEHNR and FQNEAQ (reference sequence). CDR3 protein: CASSLASGSHLRSEQFF. The CDR3 region has the DNA TGTGCCAGCAGCTTAGCTAGCGGGAGCCACCTAAGGAGTGAGCAGTTCTTC.

In its sample, this clonotype was seen many times. The chain employs TRBV9 and TRBJ2-2; unclear D gene. This CDR3 contains 16 residues. The V gene's germline CDR1 is SGDLS and CDR2 YYNGEE. V shed 4 bases and J shed 4 bases, with 17 bases lying between them. The CDR3 DNA reads TGTGCCAGCAGCCCAGACTTGAGTCCGTTCACCGGGGAGCTGTTTTTT. This codes for CASSPDLSPFTGELFF.

Many counts were recorded for this clonotype. The chain has TRBV11-3 and TRBJ1-1; D is uncertain. The CDR3 has 12 amino acids. V was cut by 7 bases and J by 3 bases, with 9 bases left in between. CDR1 and CDR2 (germline): SGHNT, YENEEA. As DNA, the CDR3 is TGTGCCAGCACCTCACTAGACACTGAAGCTTTCTTT. Its translation is CASTSLDTEAFF.

This clonotype was detected many times. The chain has TRBV20-1 and TRBJ1-1, with no clear D. The V end was cut by 0 bases, the J end by 3 bases, with 8 bases between. The CDR3 extends over 13 amino acids. Germline loops: CDR1 DFQATT, CDR2 SNEGSKA (reference sequence). CDR3 sequence: CSAREGPYTEAFF. The CDR3 DNA sequence: TGCAGTGCTAGAGAGGGCCCCTACACTGAAGCTTTCTTT.

The J gene is TRBJ2-7, the V gene TRBV7-3, with 8 bases fitting TRBD2. Per the germline V gene, CDR1 is SGHTA and CDR2 is FQGTGA. The V gene end was trimmed by 5 bases and the J gene end by 5 bases; junction bases not matched to a gene: 14. CDR3 length: 16 residues. DNA for the CDR3: TGTGCCAGCAGCCCTGACACCGGGACTAGGGGAGACGAGCAGTACTTC. It yields the protein CASSPDTGTRGDEQYF. Using reference TRBV7-3 and TRBJ2-7 for the parts outside the CDR3, the full variable domain is GAGVSQTPSNKVTEKGKYVELRCDPISGHTALYWYRQSLGQGPEFLIYFQGTGAADDSGLPNDRFFAVRPEGSVSTLKIQRTERGDSAVYLCASSPDTGTRGDEQYFGPGTRLTVT.